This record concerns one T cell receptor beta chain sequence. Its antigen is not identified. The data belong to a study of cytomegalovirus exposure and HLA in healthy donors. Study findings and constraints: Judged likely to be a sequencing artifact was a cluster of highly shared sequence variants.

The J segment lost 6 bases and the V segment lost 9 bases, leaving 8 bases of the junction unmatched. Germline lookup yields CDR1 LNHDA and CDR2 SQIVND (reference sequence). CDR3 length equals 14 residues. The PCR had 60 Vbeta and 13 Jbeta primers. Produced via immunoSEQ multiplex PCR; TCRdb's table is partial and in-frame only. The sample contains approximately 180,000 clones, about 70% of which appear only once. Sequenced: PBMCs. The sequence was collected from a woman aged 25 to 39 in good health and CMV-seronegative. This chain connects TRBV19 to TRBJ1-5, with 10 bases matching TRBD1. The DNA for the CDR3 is TGTGCCAGCACCCGGGACAGGGGATTTCAGCCCCAGCATTTT. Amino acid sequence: CASTRDRGFQPQHF.